Shown below are 29 T cell receptor beta chains from a single sample sequenced in a study of cytomegalovirus exposure and HLA in healthy donors. PCR employed 60 Vbeta and 13 Jbeta primers. Generated by immunoSEQ multiplex PCR, the TCRdb table keeps only in-frame clones and is missing some. Of under 150,000 clones in the sample, around 77% were seen once. Sequences were obtained from PBMCs. The receptors here all came from a woman between 40 and 55 years old in good health and CMV-seropositive.

V usage is TRBV23-1 and J usage is TRBJ1-2; 9 bases fit TRBD1. TRBV23-1 is an ORF; its function is uncertain. V was pared by 0 bases and J by 1 base, with 6 bases of the junction left unmatched. The CDR3 runs to 17 residues. The CDR3 DNA sequence: TGCGCCAGCAGTCAATCGTCTCGGGGACAGGGTAACTATGGCTACACCTTC. Residues: CASSQSSRGQGNYGYTF.

The genes are TRBV13 and TRBJ2-7; 8 bases line up with TRBD2. The germline CDR1 and CDR2 sequences are PRHDT and FYEKMQ (reference sequence). V gave up 2 bases and J gave up 0 bases; unmatched junction bases: 0. This CDR3 comprises 14 residues. The CDR3 reads CASSLSGGSYEQYF. The DNA for the CDR3 is TGTGCCAGCAGCTTAAGCGGGGGCTCCTACGAGCAGTACTTC.

The chain combines TRBV6-1 with TRBJ2-1; D ambiguous. V shed 4 bases and J shed 9 bases, with 7 bases lying between them. The CDR3 covers 11 residues. The germline CDR1 and CDR2 sequences are MNHNS and SASEGT. The CDR3 DNA reads as TGTGCCAGCAGTGTAGGCGGTGAGCAGTTCTTC. This codes for CASSVGGEQFF.

The chain has TRBV7-2 and TRBJ1-2, with a tentative D call TRBD1 (5 bases). The CDR3 spans 12 residues. With 8 bases removed from V and 4 bases from J, the gap between germline ends came to 11 bases. Germline CDR1 is SGHTA and CDR2 is FQGNSA. In DNA, the CDR3 is TGTGCCAGCGGCCCAGACAGCTATGGCTACACCTTC. Translated: CASGPDSYGYTF.

This clone was recorded a few times. The rearrangement joins TRBV6-1 to TRBJ1-1, with D possibly being TRBD1 (5 bases). This CDR3 contains 13 residues. Looked up from germline, CDR1 is MNHNS and CDR2 is SASEGT. Trimming shortened V by 4 bases and J by 7 bases, and 13 bases separated the two germline ends. The CDR3 DNA follows: TGTGCCAGCAGTGCGGGGGATTGGGATGAAGCTTTCTTT. Translating gives CASSAGDWDEAFF.

The chain links TRBV5-6 to TRBJ2-7; D may be TRBD2 (7 bases). Per the germline V gene, CDR1 is SGHDT and CDR2 is YYEEEE. Trimming pared 2 bases from V and 4 bases from J, leaving 13 bases between. The CDR3 runs to 14 residues. CDR3 sequence reads: CASSLGGDEYEQYF. The CDR3 bases are TGTGCCAGCAGCTTAGGGGGGGACGAATACGAGCAGTACTTC. The full variable domain, its missing parts supplied by reference TRBV5-6 and TRBJ2-7, is DAGVTQSPTHLIKTRGQQVTLRCSPKSGHDTVSWYQQALGQGPQFIFQYYEEEERQRGNFPDRFSGHQFPNYSSELNVNALLLGDSALYLCASSLGGDEYEQYFGPGTRLTVT.

This chain uses TRBV6-5 with TRBJ2-1; TRBD2 agrees at 14 bases. Germline assignment: CDR1 MNHEY and CDR2 SVGAGI. The CDR3 is 15 amino acids. V was clipped by 6 bases and J by 9 bases; unmatched bases: 7. Here the CDR3 DNA reads TGTGCCAGCAGAACGGGACTAGCGGGGGAGCGTGAGCAGTTCTTC. Protein product: CASRTGLAGEREQFF.

The CDR3 coding sequence is TGTGCCAGCAGCTTAGTGGGGGGGTCCACTGAAGCTTTCTTT. The encoded protein is CASSLVGGSTEAFF. The chain employs TRBV13 and TRBJ1-1; TRBD1 is a possible D gene (5 bases). In germline, CDR1 is PRHDT, CDR2 FYEKMQ (reference sequence). The V gene lost 1 base and the J gene lost 4 bases, with 10 bases spanning the gap. This CDR3 is 14 amino acids long.

CDR3 nucleotides: TGTGCCAGTAGTACCGGGACAGTATCTTACGAGCAGTACTTC. The encoded protein is CASSTGTVSYEQYF. V gene TRBV19 combines with J gene TRBJ2-7; TRBD1 aligns across 7 bases. J lost 4 bases, V lost 4 bases, and 7 bases had no gene match. The CDR3 runs to 14 residues. Germline loops: CDR1 LNHDA, CDR2 SQIVND (reference sequence).

The genes are TRBV5-5 and TRBJ1-1, with D possibly being TRBD1 (5 bases). The V gene lost 0 bases and the J gene lost 6 bases, with 12 bases spanning the gap. CDR3 length: 14 residues. CDR1 and CDR2 from the germline V gene are SGHKS and YYEKEE (reference sequence). The CDR3 here is CASSLGQGLSEAFF. CDR3 DNA sequence: TGTGCCAGCAGCTTGGGGCAGGGATTGTCTGAAGCTTTCTTT.

The CDR3 spells CASRQTGSNQPQHF. CDR3 nucleotide sequence: TGTGCCAGCAGACAGACGGGAAGCAATCAGCCCCAGCATTTT. The V gene is TRBV2, the J gene TRBJ1-5; D is unclear. Germline CDR1 SNHLY, CDR2 FYNNEI. With 6 bases removed from V and 1 base from J, the gap between germline ends came to 10 bases. CDR3 length equals 14 residues.

Here the CDR3 reads CASSGLGQGIVQPQHF. In DNA form, the CDR3 reads TGTGCCAGCAGTGGATTAGGACAGGGTATAGTTCAGCCCCAGCATTTT. V usage is TRBV6-1 and J usage is TRBJ1-5; the match to TRBD1 covers 8 bases. The CDR3 spans 16 residues. CDR1 MNHNS and CDR2 SASEGT come from the germline V gene. After removal of 4 bases from V and 6 bases from J, the junction contained 11 bases not matched to a gene.

This clone was picked up one time. The chain combines TRBV27 with TRBJ1-4; no clear D gene. The CDR3 covers 14 residues. Trimming shortened V by 4 bases and J by 3 bases, and 9 bases separated the two germline ends. From germline, CDR1 is MNHEY and CDR2 SMNVEV (reference sequence). CDR3 in amino acids: CASSSGQANEKLFF. The CDR3 nucleotides are TGTGCCAGCAGTTCCGGTCAAGCTAATGAAAAACTGTTTTTT. The whole variable domain, remainder taken from reference TRBV27 and TRBJ1-4, is EAQVTQNPRYLITVTGKKLTVTCSQNMNHEYMSWYRQDPGLGLRQIYYSMNVEVTDKGDVPEGYKVSRKEKRNFPLILESPSPNQTSLYFCASSSGQANEKLFFGSGTQLSVL.

The chain has TRBV5-5 and TRBJ1-6; D unresolved. Germline V gene sequence: CDR1 SGHKS, CDR2 YYEKEE (reference sequence). Trimming removed 0 bases from V and 4 bases from J, with 5 bases in between. CDR3 size: 14 residues. Here the CDR3 reads CASSLAQYNSPLHF. Here the CDR3 DNA reads TGTGCCAGCAGCTTGGCGCAGTATAATTCACCCCTCCACTTT.

The chain combines TRBV7-9 with TRBJ1-5; D is unclear. CDR1 and CDR2 (germline): SEHNR, FQNEAQ (reference sequence). Trimming took off 5 bases at V and 1 base at J, with 6 bases between the two ends. This CDR3 has 13 amino acids. DNA of the CDR3: TGTGCCAGCAGCCCCCAGAGCAATCAGCCCCAGCATTTT. This sequence encodes CASSPQSNQPQHF.

As to this clone: The same CDR3 also results from other DNA sequences found in this sample. V usage is TRBV5-1 and J usage is TRBJ1-3; D not resolved. Trimming removed 1 base from V and 0 bases from J, with 17 bases in between. Per germline, CDR1 SGHRS and CDR2 YFSETQ. This CDR3 spans 18 amino acids. The CDR3 DNA sequence: TGCGCCAGCAGCTTGTGGGCCACTGAACCGAGCTCTGGAAACACCATATATTTT. As protein: CASSLWATEPSSGNTIYF.

The chain couples TRBV5-5 to TRBJ2-3, with 8 nucleotides matching TRBD2. Unmatched junction bases numbered 0, after V lost 2 bases and J lost 1 base. This CDR3 region has 14 residues. Looked up from germline, CDR1 is SGHKS and CDR2 is YYEKEE (reference sequence). In nucleotides, the CDR3 is TGTGCCAGCAGCTTTAGCGGGGGCACAGATACGCAGTATTTT. As protein: CASSFSGGTDTQYF.

This chain joins TRBV5-1 and TRBJ2-7; the match to TRBD1 covers 8 bases. Unmatched junction bases numbered 6, after V lost 2 bases and J lost 5 bases. The CDR3 is 14 amino acids. Germline V gene data show CDR1 as SGHRS and CDR2 as YFSETQ. DNA for the CDR3: TGCGCCAGCAGCTTTCAGGGGGCTCAAGACGAGCAGTACTTC. It encodes CASSFQGAQDEQYF.

The V call is TRBV7-3, the J call TRBJ2-3, with 13 positions matching TRBD2. The germline gives CDR1 SGHTA, CDR2 FQGTGA. This CDR3 has 16 amino acids. The V gene end was trimmed by 0 bases and the J gene end by 4 bases; junction bases not matched to a gene: 1. CDR3 coding DNA: TGTGCCAGCAGCTTAACCGGGACTAGCGGGGCAGATACGCAGTATTTT. This codes for CASSLTGTSGADTQYF. The variable domain in full, with the rest retrieved from reference TRBV7-3 and TRBJ2-3, is GAGVSQTPSNKVTEKGKYVELRCDPISGHTALYWYRQSLGQGPEFLIYFQGTGAADDSGLPNDRFFAVRPEGSVSTLKIQRTERGDSAVYLCASSLTGTSGADTQYFGPGTRLTVL.

The V gene is TRBV5-1, the J gene TRBJ1-1; possible D gene TRBD1, 5 bases. Between the trimmed V and J ends, which lost 1 base and 3 bases, there was a span of 10 bases. Germline CDR1 reads SGHRS; CDR2 reads YFSETQ. This CDR3 comprises 14 residues. CDR3 sequence reads: CASSLNQGHTEAFF. Here the CDR3 DNA reads TGCGCCAGCAGCTTGAACCAGGGTCACACTGAAGCTTTCTTT.

V and J are TRBV7-2 and TRBJ2-1, with 10 bases identical to TRBD2. CDR3 length: 15 amino acids. After removal of 5 bases from V and 1 base from J, the junction contained 2 bases not matched to a gene. Germline V gene data show CDR1 as SGHTA and CDR2 as FQGNSA. The chain's CDR3 is CASSKAGGSYNEQFF. The CDR3 DNA sequence: TGTGCCAGCAGCAAAGCGGGGGGGTCCTACAATGAGCAGTTCTTC.

The rearrangement links TRBV15 to TRBJ1-2; D might be TRBD1 (6 bases). The CDR3 is 17 residues long. Per the germline V gene, CDR1 is LNHNV and CDR2 is YYDKDF (reference sequence). V was shortened by 0 bases and J by 13 bases, with 27 bases between the two germline ends. The CDR3 nucleotides are TGTGCCACCAGCAGAGATCAACCCCTAAAGACAGGCATCGGATCCACCTTC. It encodes CATSRDQPLKTGIGSTF.

This clone was seen a single time. This chain connects TRBV7-9 to TRBJ1-2, with D possibly matching TRBD1 (6 bases). CDR3 length: 13 amino acids. V lost 6 bases to trimming and J lost 4 bases, with 12 bases between them. The germline V gene encodes CDR1 SEHNR and CDR2 FQNEAQ (reference sequence). The CDR3 sequence: CASSQTGSYGYTF. The CDR3, as DNA: TGTGCCAGCAGTCAAACAGGGTCCTATGGCTACACCTTC.

The chain uses TRBV4-1 and TRBJ2-2; D is unresolved. The CDR3 is made up of 17 amino acids. Per germline, CDR1 MGHRA and CDR2 YSYEKL. The V end was cut by 0 bases, the J end by 4 bases, with 15 bases between. CDR3 sequence: CASSQDSLLRSTGELFF. CDR3 DNA sequence: TGCGCCAGCAGCCAAGATTCCCTCCTGAGGTCCACCGGGGAGCTGTTTTTT.

V gene TRBV11-2 combines with J gene TRBJ2-3; D may be TRBD1 (6 bases). The CDR3 covers 13 residues. The germline CDR1 and CDR2 sequences are SGHAT and FQNNGV. Between the trimmed V and J ends, which lost 5 bases and 6 bases, there was a span of 12 bases. CDR3 DNA sequence: TGTGCCAGCAGCGCTGGGGGCCGGGATACGCAGTATTTT. Its translation: CASSAGGRDTQYF.

The chain is built from TRBV7-2 and TRBJ1-2, with D tentatively TRBD1 (5 bases). V was clipped by 1 base and J by 7 bases, with 13 bases between them. The CDR3 consists of 14 residues. Germline values: CDR1 SGHTA, CDR2 FQGNSA. The CDR3 loop reads CASSLGAGYFGYTF. The CDR3 coding sequence is TGTGCCAGCAGCTTAGGAGCAGGGTATTTTGGCTACACCTTC. Supplemented by reference TRBV7-2 and TRBJ1-2, the full variable domain reads GAGVSQSPSNKVTEKGKDVELRCDPISGHTALYWYRQSLGQGLEFLIYFQGNSAPDKSGLPSDRFSAERTGGSVSTLTIQRTQQEDSAVYLCASSLGAGYFGYTFGSGTRLTVV.

The chain couples TRBV2 to TRBJ1-1, with D possibly TRBD1 on 6 matching bases. With 6 bases removed from V and 8 bases from J, the gap between germline ends came to 10 bases. This CDR3 spans 11 amino acids. Germline CDR1 and CDR2: SNHLY and FYNNEI. DNA for the CDR3: TGTGCCAGCAGCATCAGGGGAGAAGCTTTCTTT. It encodes CASSIRGEAFF. The full variable domain, completed using reference TRBV2 and TRBJ1-1, is EPEVTQTPSHQVTQMGQEVILRCVPISNHLYFYWYRQILGQKVEFLVSFYNNEISEKSEIFDDQFSVERPDGSNFTLKIRSTKLEDSAMYFCASSIRGEAFFGQGTRLTVV.

The rearrangement links TRBV19 to TRBJ1-2, with D possibly TRBD1 on 5 matching bases. The CDR3 totals 12 residues. Trimming shortened V by 6 bases and J by 8 bases, and 13 bases separated the two germline ends. In germline, CDR1 is LNHDA, CDR2 SQIVND (reference sequence). The CDR3 DNA is TGTGCCAGTAGCGACAGAATCGAGGGCTACACCTTC. This translates into CASSDRIEGYTF.

V is TRBV27 and J is TRBJ1-6, with TRBD1 identical over 8 bases. With 2 bases clipped from V and 9 bases from J, the junction kept 9 bases outside the gene matches. Germline V CDR1 and CDR2: MNHEY, SMNVEV (reference sequence). The CDR3 runs to 16 residues. Here the CDR3 reads CASSLNLRGQRSPLHF. The CDR3 coding sequence is TGTGCCAGCAGTTTAAATCTCAGGGGGCAACGTTCACCCCTCCACTTT.